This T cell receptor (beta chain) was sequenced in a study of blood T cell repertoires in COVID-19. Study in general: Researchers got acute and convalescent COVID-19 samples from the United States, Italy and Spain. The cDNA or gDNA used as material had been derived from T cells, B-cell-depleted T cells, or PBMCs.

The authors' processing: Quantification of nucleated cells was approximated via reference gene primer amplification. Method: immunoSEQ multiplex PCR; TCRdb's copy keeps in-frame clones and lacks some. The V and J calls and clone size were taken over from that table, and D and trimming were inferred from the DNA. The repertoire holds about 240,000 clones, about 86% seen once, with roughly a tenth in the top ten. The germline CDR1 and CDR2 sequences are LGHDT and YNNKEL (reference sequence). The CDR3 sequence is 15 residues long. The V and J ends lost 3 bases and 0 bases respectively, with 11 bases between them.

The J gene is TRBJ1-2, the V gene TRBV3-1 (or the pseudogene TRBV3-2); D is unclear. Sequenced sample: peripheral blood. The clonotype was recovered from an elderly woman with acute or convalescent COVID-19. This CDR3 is CASSQPGGANYGYTF. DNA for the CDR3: TGTGCCAGCAGCCAGCCCGGCGGAGCTAACTATGGCTACACCTTC.